This T cell receptor (beta chain) was identified in a study of control samples from healthy donors and cancer patients. This clone was seen only a few times. Different DNA sequences within this sample yield the same CDR3. The method was immunoSEQ multiplex PCR; TCRdb's version includes in-frame clones alone and lacks a portion of them. The data hold 170,000 or so clones, with approximately 92% observed a single time. Germline CDR1 SEHNR, CDR2 FQNEAQ (reference sequence). The CDR3 spans 12 residues. The V and J ends lost 6 bases and 1 base respectively, with 7 bases between them. Sequencing was done on a sample of blood. The source of this sequence is a man between 18 and 35 years old in good health. V usage is TRBV7-9 and J usage is TRBJ2-7, with a weak D call TRBD1 (5 bases). CDR3 sequence (DNA): TGTGCCAGCAGTCGACAGTCCTACGAGCAGTACTTC. It yields the protein CASSRQSYEQYF.